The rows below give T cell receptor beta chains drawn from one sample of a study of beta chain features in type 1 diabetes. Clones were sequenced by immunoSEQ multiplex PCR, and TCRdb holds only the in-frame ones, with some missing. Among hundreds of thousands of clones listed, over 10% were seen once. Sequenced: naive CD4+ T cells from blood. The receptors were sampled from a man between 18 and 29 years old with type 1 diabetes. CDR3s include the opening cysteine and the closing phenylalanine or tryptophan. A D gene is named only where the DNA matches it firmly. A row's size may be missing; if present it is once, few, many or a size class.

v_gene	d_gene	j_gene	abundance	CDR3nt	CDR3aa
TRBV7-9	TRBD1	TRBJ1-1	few	TGTGCCAGCAACATCGACAGGGGGCCATACACTGAAGCTTTCTTT	CASNIDRGPYTEAFF
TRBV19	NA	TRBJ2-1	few	TGTGCCAGTAGTATACCCCAGTACAATGAGCAGTTCTTC	CASSIPQYNEQFF
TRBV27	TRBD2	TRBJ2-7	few	TGTGCCAGCAGTTTAAGCCGTCCGGGACTAGCGGCCAAAGAGCAGTACTTC	CASSLSRPGLAAKEQYF
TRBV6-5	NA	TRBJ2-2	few	TGTGCCAGCAGTTACGGTAGCCTTGCCGGGGAGCTGTTTTTT	CASSYGSLAGELFF
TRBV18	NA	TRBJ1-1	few	TGTGCCAGCTCACGTGGGGCGGACACTGAAGCTTTCTTT	CASSRGADTEAFF
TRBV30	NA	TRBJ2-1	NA	TGTGCCTGGGACACGGGCCTTAGCTCCTACAATGAGCAGTTCTTC	CAWDTGLSSYNEQFF
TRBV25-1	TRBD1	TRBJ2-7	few	TGTGCCAGCAGTGAGGGGACAGGGGGCCCCTACGAGCAGTACTTC	CASSEGTGGPYEQYF
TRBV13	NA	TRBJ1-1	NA	TGTGCCAGCAGCTTGGGTCCGGGTTCGAGCACTGAAGCTTTCTTT	CASSLGPGSSTEAFF
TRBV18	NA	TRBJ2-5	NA	TGTGCCAGCTCGACAGGGACTACCCAAGAGACCCAGTACTTC	CASSTGTTQETQYF
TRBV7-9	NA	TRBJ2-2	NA	TGTGCCAGCAGCTTAGTTCCAGTAGAGACCGGGGAGCTGTTTTTT	CASSLVPVETGELFF
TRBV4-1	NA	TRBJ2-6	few	TGCGCCAGCGCTCCCGGGACTCAAAGATGGTCTGGGGCCAACGTCCTGACTTTC	CASAPGTQRWSGANVLTF
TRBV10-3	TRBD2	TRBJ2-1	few	TGTGCCATCAGGGAAACTAGCGGGGGCTACAATGAGCAGTTCTTC	CAIRETSGGYNEQFF
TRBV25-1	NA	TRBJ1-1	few	TGTGCCAGCAGTGAAAACTCTGAAGCTTTCTTT	CASSENSEAFF
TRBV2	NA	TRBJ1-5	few	TGTGCCAGCCTGCTGGAGGGGCCCCAGCATTTT	CASLLEGPQHF
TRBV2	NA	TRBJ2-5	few	TGTGCCAGCAGTGAAGTGGGGGTAGAGACCCAGTACTTC	CASSEVGVETQYF
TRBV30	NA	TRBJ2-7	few	TGTGCCTGGAGAAAATACACTAGGGTGATCTACGAGCAGTACTTC	CAWRKYTRVIYEQYF
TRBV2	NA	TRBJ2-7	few	TGTGCCATCCGGGACACTACCTACGAGCAGTACTTC	CAIRDTTYEQYF
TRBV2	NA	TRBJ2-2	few	TGTGCCAGCACCAGGACAGTTTCCGGGGATTACACCGGGGAGCTGTTTTTT	CASTRTVSGDYTGELFF
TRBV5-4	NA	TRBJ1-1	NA	TGTGCCAGCAGCTTTTCCTTGGGAGTGAACACTGAAGCTTTCTTT	CASSFSLGVNTEAFF
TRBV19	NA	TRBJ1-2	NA	TGTGCCAGTAGTTCCGGGACCGAAAGGAAAGGCTACACCTTC	CASSSGTERKGYTF
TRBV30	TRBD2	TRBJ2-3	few	TGTGCCTGGTCACGACTAGCGGGGATAACAGATACGCAGTATTTT	CAWSRLAGITDTQYF
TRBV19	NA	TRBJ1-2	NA	TGTGCCAGTAGTATAGGTCGTTGGCAGGGACGGGCTGGCTACACCTTC	CASSIGRWQGRAGYTF
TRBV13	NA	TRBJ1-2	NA	TGTGCCAGCAGCTTCGTGGCAGACGGCTATGGCTACACCTTC	CASSFVADGYGYTF
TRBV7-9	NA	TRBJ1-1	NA	TGTGCCAGCAGCCCGAGCCCCGACAGTGAAGCTTTCTTT	CASSPSPDSEAFF
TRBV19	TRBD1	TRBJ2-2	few	TGTGCCAGTAGTATGGGACAGGCGAACACCGGGGAGCTGTTTTTT	CASSMGQANTGELFF
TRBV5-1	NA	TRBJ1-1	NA	TGCGCCAGCAGCTTGGACACTGAAGCTTTCTTT	CASSLDTEAFF
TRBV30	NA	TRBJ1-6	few	TGTGCCTGGAGTGTAGGACAGTCCCTCCACTTT	CAWSVGQSLHF
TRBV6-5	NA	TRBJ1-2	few	TGTGCCAGCAGATTTAGGCGAGGCAGCTATGGCTACACCTTC	CASRFRRGSYGYTF
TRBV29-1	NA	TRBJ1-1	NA	TGCAGCGTTGTCACTCAGGGGAAGAACACTGAAGCTTTCTTT	CSVVTQGKNTEAFF
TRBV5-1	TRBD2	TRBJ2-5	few	TGCGCCAGCAGGTCGACTAGCGGGGACCAAGAGACCCAGTACTTC	CASRSTSGDQETQYF
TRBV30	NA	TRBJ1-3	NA	TGTGCCTGGAGTTTGACTGGGAGCTCTGGAAACACCATATATTTT	CAWSLTGSSGNTIYF
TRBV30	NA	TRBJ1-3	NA	TGTGCCTGGAGTGTCAGGGGAGTAGATGGAAACACCATATATTTT	CAWSVRGVDGNTIYF
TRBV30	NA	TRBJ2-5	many	TGTGCCTGGAGTGTACGGGGAGAGACCCAGTACTTC	CAWSVRGETQYF
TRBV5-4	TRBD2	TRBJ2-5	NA	TGTGCCAGCAGGGCCACTAGCGGGGGGCAAGAGACCCAGTACTTC	CASRATSGGQETQYF
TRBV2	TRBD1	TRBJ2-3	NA	TGTGCCAGCAGAGCCGGGACAGATACGTATTTT	CASRAGTDTYF
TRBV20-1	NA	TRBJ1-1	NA	TGCAGCCCTTTGTCGAACACTGAAGCTTTCTTT	CSPLSNTEAFF
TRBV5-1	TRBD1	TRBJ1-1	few	TGCGCCAGCAGTTTGGGACAGGCGATCACTGAAGCTTTCTTT	CASSLGQAITEAFF
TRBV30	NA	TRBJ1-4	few	TGTGCCTGGAGCGGAAGGCAGGGCTATAATGAAAAACTGTTTTTT	CAWSGRQGYNEKLFF
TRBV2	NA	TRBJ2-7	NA	TGTGCCAGCACAGGCCTCACCTACGAGCAGTACTTC	CASTGLTYEQYF
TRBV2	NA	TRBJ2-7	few	TGTGCCAGCAAAGGTGAAATATACTACGAGCAGTACTTC	CASKGEIYYEQYF
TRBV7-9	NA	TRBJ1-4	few	TGTGCCAGCAGCCCGAGGATGGAGTCTGAAAAACTGTTTTTT	CASSPRMESEKLFF
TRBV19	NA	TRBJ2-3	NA	TGTGCCAGTAGTATAGTACTGGTTGGCACAGATACGCAGTATTTT	CASSIVLVGTDTQYF
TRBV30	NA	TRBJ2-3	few	TGTGCCTGGAGGGGGCAGGGATCAGATACGCAGTATTTT	CAWRGQGSDTQYF
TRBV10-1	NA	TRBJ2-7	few	TGCGCCAGCAGTGATTTGGACGGCTCCTACGAGCAGTACTTC	CASSDLDGSYEQYF
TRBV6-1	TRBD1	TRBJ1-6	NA	TGTGCCAGCAGTGAGCAGGGACAGGGCTCACCCCTCCACTTT	CASSEQGQGSPLHF
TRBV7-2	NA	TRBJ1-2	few	TGTGCCAGCAGCCTAGCCCAAGGAAGTGGCTACACCTTC	CASSLAQGSGYTF
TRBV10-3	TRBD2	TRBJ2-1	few	TGTGCCACCACTAGCGGGGGGTCGAGAGAGCAGTTCTTC	CATTSGGSREQFF
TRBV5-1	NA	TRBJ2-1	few	TGCGCCAGCAGCTTGGGCGGCGACTACAATGAGCAGTTCTTC	CASSLGGDYNEQFF
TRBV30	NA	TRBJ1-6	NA	TGTGCCTGGAGTGGAGGAGGGTCGACCTCACCCCTCCACTTT	CAWSGGGSTSPLHF
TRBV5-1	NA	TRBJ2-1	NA	TGCGCCAGCAGAAATAGCGGAAATGAGCAGTTCTTC	CASRNSGNEQFF
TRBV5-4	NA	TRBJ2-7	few	TGTGCCAGCAGCTTGGCCCGGGGGGCAGACTACGAGCAGTACTTC	CASSLARGADYEQYF
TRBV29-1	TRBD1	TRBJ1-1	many	TGCAGCGTTGCAAGAACAGGGGAGACTGAAGCTTTCTTT	CSVARTGETEAFF
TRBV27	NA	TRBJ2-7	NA	TGTGCCAGCAGTTCCAGCAGTTACGAGCAGTACTTC	CASSSSSYEQYF
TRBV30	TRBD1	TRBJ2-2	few	TGTGCCTGGAGTAGGGTGACAGGGGGTTTCTCGGCCGGGGAGCTGTTTTTT	CAWSRVTGGFSAGELFF
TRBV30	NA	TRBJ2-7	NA	TGTGCCTGGAGGGGTTTGGGACTCGGGACCTACGAGCAGTACTTC	CAWRGLGLGTYEQYF
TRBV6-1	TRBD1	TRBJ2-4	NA	TGTGCCAGCAGTGAGGACAGGGGACTAGCCAAAAACATTCAGTACTTC	CASSEDRGLAKNIQYF
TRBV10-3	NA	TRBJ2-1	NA	TGTGCCACATCTAGCCTGACCGGCGATGAGCAGTTCTTC	CATSSLTGDEQFF
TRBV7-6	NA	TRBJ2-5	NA	TGTGCCAGCAGCTCCCTGGATCCGGAGACCCAGTACTTC	CASSSLDPETQYF
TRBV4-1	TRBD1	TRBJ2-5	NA	TGCGCCAGCAGCCCGACAGGGTTGAAGACCCAGTACTTC	CASSPTGLKTQYF